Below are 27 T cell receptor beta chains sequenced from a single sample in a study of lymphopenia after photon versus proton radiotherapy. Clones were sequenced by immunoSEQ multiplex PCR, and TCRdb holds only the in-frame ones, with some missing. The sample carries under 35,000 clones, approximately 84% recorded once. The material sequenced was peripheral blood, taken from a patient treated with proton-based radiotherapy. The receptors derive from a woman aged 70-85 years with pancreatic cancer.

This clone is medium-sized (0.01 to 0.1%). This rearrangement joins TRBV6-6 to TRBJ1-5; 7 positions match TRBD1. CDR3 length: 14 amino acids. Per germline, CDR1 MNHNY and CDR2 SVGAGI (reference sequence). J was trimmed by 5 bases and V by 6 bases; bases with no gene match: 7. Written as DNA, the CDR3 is TGTGCCAGCAGGAATGGACAGGAGTATCAGCCCCAGCATTTT. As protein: CASRNGQEYQPQHF.

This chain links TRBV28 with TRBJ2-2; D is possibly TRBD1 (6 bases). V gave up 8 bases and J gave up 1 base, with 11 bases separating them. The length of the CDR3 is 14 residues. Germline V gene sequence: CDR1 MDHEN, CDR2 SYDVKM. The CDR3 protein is CASAPTGNTGELFF. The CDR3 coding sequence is TGTGCCAGCGCCCCGACAGGGAACACCGGGGAGCTGTTTTTT.

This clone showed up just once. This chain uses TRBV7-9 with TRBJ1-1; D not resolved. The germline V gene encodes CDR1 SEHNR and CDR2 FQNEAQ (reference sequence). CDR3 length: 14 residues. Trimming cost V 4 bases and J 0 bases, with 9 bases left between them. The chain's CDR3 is CASSSHSMNTEAFF. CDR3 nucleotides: TGTGCCAGCAGCTCCCACTCAATGAACACTGAAGCTTTCTTT. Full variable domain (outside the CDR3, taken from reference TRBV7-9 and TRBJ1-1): DTGVSQNPRHKITKRGQNVTFRCDPISEHNRLYWYRQTLGQGPEFLTYFQNEAQLEKSRLLSDRFSAERPKGSFSTLEIQRTEQGDSAMYLCASSSHSMNTEAFFGQGTRLTVV.

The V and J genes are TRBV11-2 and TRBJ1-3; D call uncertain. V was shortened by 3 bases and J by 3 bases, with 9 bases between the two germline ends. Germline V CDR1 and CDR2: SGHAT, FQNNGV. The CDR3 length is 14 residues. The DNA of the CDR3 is TGTGCCAGCAGCTTGATGCGGGTTGGAAACACCATATATTTT. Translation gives CASSLMRVGNTIYF. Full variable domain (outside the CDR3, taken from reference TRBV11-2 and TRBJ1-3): EAGVAQSPRYKIIEKRQSVAFWCNPISGHATLYWYQQILGQGPKLLIQFQNNGVVDDSQLPKDRFSAERLKGVDSTLKIQPAKLEDSAVYLCASSLMRVGNTIYFGEGSWLTVV.

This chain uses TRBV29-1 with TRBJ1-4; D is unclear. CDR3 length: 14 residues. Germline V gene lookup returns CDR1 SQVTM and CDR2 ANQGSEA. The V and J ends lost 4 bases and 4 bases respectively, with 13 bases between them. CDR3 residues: CSVVTGSLNEKLFF. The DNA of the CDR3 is TGCAGCGTTGTCACGGGGTCCCTTAATGAAAAACTGTTTTTT.

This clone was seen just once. The CDR3 sequence is CASSGTGEYGNTIYF. The DNA of the CDR3 is TGTGCCAGCAGCGGGACAGGGGAGTACGGAAACACCATATATTTT. The chain links TRBV28 to TRBJ1-3, with 10 bases matching TRBD1. CDR1 is MDHEN and CDR2 is SYDVKM in the germline V gene. With V trimmed by 6 bases and J by 4 bases, 6 bases remained unmatched. The CDR3 runs to 15 residues. Using reference TRBV28 and TRBJ1-3 for the parts outside the CDR3, the full variable domain is DVKVTQSSRYLVKRTGEKVFLECVQDMDHENMFWYRQDPGLGLRLIYFSYDVKMKEKGDIPEGYSVSREKKERFSLILESASTNQTSMYLCASSGTGEYGNTIYFGEGSWLTVV.

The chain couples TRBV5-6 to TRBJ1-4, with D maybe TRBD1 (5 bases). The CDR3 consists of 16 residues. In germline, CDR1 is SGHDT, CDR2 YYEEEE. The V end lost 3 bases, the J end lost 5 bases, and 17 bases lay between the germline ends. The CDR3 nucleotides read TGTGCCAGCAGCTCACGGTGGTCAGGGTGGAATGAAAAACTGTTTTTT. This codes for CASSSRWSGWNEKLFF.

For the CDR3, the DNA is TGTGCCAGCAGCTTATTCGGGACAGGGGGCTACGAGCAGTACTTC. Amino acids: CASSLFGTGGYEQYF. V gene TRBV7-6 combines with J gene TRBJ2-7; 11 nucleotides match TRBD1. CDR3 length: 15 residues. Germline CDR1 and CDR2: SGHVS and FNYEAQ. V lost 2 bases to trimming and J lost 3 bases; unmatched junction nucleotides: 3.

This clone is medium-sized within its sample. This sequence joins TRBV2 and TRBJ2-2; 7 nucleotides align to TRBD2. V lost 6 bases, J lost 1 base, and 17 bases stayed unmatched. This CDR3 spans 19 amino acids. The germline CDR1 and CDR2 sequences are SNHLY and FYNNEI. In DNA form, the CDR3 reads TGTGCCAGCAGCTACGACGAGCGGGAAACCATACAGAACACCGGGGAGCTGTTTTTT. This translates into CASSYDERETIQNTGELFF.

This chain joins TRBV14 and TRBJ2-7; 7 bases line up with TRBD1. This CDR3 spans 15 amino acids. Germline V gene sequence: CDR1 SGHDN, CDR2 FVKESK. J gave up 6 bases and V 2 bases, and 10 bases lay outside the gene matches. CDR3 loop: CASSQTVNNRGEQYF. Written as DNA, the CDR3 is TGTGCCAGCAGCCAAACTGTTAATAACAGGGGCGAGCAGTACTTC.

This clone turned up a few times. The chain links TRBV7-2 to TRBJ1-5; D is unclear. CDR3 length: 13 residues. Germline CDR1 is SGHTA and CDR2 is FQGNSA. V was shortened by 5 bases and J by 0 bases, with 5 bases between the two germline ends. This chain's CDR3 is CASSPYSNQPQHF. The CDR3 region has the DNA TGTGCCAGCAGCCCGTATAGCAATCAGCCCCAGCATTTT. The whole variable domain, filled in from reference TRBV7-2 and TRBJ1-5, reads GAGVSQSPSNKVTEKGKDVELRCDPISGHTALYWYRQSLGQGLEFLIYFQGNSAPDKSGLPSDRFSAERTGGSVSTLTIQRTQQEDSAVYLCASSPYSNQPQHFGDGTRLSIL.

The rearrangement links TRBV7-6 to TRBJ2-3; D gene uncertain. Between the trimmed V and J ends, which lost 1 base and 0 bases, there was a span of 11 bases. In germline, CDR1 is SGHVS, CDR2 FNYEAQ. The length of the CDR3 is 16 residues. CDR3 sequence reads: CASSLGASSSTDTQYF. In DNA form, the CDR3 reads TGTGCCAGCAGCTTAGGGGCATCTTCCAGCACAGATACGCAGTATTTT.

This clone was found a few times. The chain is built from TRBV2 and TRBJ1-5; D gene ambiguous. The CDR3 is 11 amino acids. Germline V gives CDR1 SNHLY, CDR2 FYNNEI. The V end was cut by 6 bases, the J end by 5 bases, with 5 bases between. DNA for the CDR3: TGTGCCAGCAGCAAGGATCAGCCCCAGCATTTT. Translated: CASSKDQPQHF.

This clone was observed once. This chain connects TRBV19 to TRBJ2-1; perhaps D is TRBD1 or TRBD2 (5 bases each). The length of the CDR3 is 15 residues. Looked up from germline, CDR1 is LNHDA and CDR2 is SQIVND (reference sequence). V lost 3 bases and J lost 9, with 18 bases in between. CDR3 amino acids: CASSMTWKGSSEQFF. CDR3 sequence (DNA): TGTGCCAGTAGTATGACCTGGAAGGGGAGTAGTGAGCAGTTCTTC.

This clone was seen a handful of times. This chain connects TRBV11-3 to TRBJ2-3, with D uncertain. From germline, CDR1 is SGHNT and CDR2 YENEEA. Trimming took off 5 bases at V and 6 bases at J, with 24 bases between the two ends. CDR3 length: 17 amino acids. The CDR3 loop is CASSPRVDQPLHDTQYF. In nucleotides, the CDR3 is TGTGCCAGCAGCCCCCGCGTGGACCAACCACTCCATGATACGCAGTATTTT.

The CDR3 sequence is CASSFNSGSTNTGELFF. The CDR3 DNA reads as TGCGCCAGCAGCTTTAATAGCGGGAGCACAAACACCGGGGAGCTGTTTTTT. The chain has TRBV5-1 and TRBJ2-2, with 9 bases aligning to TRBD2. With V trimmed by 2 bases and J by 2 bases, 7 bases remained unmatched. This CDR3 spans 17 amino acids. The germline CDR1 and CDR2 sequences are SGHRS and YFSETQ.

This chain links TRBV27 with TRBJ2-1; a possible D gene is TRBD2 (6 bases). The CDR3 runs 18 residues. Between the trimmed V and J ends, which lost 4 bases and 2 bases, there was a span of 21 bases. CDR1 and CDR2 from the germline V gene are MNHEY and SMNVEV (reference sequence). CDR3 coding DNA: TGTGCCAGCAGTTCCCCGCGCTTTAGCGGTTTAACCTACAATGAGCAGTTCTTC. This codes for CASSSPRFSGLTYNEQFF.

CDR3 nucleotide sequence: TGTGCCAGCAGTGAAGACAGCCCTAACTATGGCTACACCTTC. Its protein product is CASSEDSPNYGYTF. The gene calls are TRBV25-1 and TRBJ1-2, with a tentative D call TRBD1 (5 bases). Germline V gene data show CDR1 as MGHDK and CDR2 as SYGVNS. The CDR3 sequence is 14 residues long. Trimming pared 2 bases from V and 0 bases from J, leaving 7 bases between.

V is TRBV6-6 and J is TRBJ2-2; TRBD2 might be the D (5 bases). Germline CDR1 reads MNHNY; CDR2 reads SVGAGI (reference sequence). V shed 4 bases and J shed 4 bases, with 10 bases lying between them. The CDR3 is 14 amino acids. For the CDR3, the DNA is TGTGCCAGCAGTTCCGGGGAGATCACCGGGGAGCTGTTTTTT. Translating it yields CASSSGEITGELFF.

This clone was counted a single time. CDR3 DNA sequence: TGTGCCAGCAGCAAAGGGGAGGGTACGCGCTATGGCTACACCTTC. Translating gives CASSKGEGTRYGYTF. V gene TRBV7-3 combines with J gene TRBJ1-2, with D possibly being TRBD1 (5 bases). Trimming removed 5 bases at V and 4 bases at J, with 17 bases between. CDR3 size: 15 residues. CDR1 is SGHTA, CDR2 FQGTGA, per germline.

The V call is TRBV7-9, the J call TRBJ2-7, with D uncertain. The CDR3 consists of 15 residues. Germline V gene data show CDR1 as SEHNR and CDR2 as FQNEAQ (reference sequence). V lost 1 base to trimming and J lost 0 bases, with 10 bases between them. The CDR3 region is CASSLVSRNSYEQYF. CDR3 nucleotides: TGTGCCAGCAGCTTAGTCAGCCGAAACTCCTACGAGCAGTACTTC.

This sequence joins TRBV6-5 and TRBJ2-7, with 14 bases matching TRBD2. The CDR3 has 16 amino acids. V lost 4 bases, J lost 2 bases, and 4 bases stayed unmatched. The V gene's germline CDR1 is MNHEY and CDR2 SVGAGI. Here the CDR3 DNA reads TGTGCCAGCAGTTTGACTAGCGGGAGGGGGGCCTACGAGCAGTACTTC. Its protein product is CASSLTSGRGAYEQYF.

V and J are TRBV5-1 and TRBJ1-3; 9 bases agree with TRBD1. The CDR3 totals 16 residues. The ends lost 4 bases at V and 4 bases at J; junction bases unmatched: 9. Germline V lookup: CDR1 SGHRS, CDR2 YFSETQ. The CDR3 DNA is TGCGCCAGCAGCACATCAACCGGGACAGGGGGAAACACCATATATTTT. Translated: CASSTSTGTGGNTIYF.

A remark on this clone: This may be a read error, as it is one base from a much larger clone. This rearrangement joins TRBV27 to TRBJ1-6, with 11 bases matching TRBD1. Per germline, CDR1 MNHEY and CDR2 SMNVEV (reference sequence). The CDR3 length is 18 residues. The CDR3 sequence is CAFGPGQGGKYYNSPPHF. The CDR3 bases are TGTGCCTTCGGACCGGGACAGGGGGGAAAATACTATAATTCACCCCCCCACTTT.

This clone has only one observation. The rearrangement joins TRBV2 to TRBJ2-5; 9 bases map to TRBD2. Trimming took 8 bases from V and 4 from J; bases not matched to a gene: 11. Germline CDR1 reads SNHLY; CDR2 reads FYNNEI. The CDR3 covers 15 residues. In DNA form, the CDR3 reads TGTGCCAGCGCCCGCCAGACTAGCGGCGGAGAGACCCAGTACTTC. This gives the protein CASARQTSGGETQYF.

CDR3 DNA sequence: TGTGCCAGCAGCTTAGGGCCGGGGGACAACTATGGCTACACCTTC. As protein: CASSLGPGDNYGYTF. The genes are TRBV7-2 and TRBJ1-2, with a tentative D call TRBD1 (5 bases). The ends were cut back, 1 base at V and 2 bases at J, with 11 bases in the middle. This CDR3 has 15 residues. Germline values: CDR1 SGHTA, CDR2 FQGNSA. Full variable domain (remainder filled in from reference TRBV7-2 and TRBJ1-2): GAGVSQSPSNKVTEKGKDVELRCDPISGHTALYWYRQSLGQGLEFLIYFQGNSAPDKSGLPSDRFSAERTGGSVSTLTIQRTQQEDSAVYLCASSLGPGDNYGYTFGSGTRLTVV.

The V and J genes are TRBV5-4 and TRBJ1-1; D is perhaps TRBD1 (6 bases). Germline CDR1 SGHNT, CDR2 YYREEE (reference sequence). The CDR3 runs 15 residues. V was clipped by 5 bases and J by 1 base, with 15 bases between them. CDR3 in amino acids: CASRIGGGRNTEAFF. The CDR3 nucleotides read TGTGCCAGCAGGATTGGAGGGGGGCGGAACACTGAAGCTTTCTTT. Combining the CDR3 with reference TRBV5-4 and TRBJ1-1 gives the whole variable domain ETGVTQSPTHLIKTRGQQVTLRCSSQSGHNTVSWYQQALGQGPQFIFQYYREEENGRGNFPPRFSGLQFPNYSSELNVNALELDDSALYLCASRIGGGRNTEAFFGQGTRLTVV.